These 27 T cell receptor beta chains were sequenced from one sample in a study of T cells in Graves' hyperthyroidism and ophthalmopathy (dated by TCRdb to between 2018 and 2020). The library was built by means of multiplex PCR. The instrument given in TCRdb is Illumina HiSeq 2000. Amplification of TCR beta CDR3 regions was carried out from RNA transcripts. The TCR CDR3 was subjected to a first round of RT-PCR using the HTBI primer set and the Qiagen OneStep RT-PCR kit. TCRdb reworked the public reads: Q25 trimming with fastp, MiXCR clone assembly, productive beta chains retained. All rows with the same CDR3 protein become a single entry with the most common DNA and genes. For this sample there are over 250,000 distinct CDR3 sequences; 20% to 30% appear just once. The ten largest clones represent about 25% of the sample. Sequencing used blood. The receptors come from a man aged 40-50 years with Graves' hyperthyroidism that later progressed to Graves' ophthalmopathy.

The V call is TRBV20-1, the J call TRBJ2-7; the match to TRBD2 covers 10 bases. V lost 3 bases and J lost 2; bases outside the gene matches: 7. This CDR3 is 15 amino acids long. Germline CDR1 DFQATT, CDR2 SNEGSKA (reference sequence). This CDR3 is CSASPSSGSAYEQYF. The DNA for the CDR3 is TGCAGTGCTAGTCCGTCTAGCGGGAGTGCCTACGAGCAGTACTTC.

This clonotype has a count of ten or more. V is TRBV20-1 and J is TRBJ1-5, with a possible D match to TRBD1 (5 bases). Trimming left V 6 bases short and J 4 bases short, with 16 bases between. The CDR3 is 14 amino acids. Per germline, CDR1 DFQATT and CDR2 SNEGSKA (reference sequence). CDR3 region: CSAALSGGNQPQHF. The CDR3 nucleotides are TGCAGTGCAGCCCTCTCCGGGGGAAATCAGCCCCAGCATTTT.

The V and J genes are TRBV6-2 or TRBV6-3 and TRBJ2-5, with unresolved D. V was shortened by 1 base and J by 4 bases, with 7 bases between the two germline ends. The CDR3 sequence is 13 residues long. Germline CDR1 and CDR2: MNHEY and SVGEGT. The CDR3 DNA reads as TGTGCCAGCAGTTACTTGGCTGGAGAGACCCAGTACTTC. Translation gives CASSYLAGETQYF.

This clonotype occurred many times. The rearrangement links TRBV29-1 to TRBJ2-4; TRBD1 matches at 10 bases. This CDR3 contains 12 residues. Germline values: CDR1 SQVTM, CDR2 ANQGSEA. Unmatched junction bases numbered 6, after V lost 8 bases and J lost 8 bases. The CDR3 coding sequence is TGCAGCTTTGGGACAGGGGATTACATTCAGTACTTC. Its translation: CSFGTGDYIQYF.

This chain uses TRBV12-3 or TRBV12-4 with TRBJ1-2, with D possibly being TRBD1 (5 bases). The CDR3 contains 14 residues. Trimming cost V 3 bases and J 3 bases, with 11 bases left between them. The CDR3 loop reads CASSFGRVDYGYTF. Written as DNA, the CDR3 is TGTGCCAGCAGTTTCGGCAGGGTTGACTATGGCTACACCTTC.

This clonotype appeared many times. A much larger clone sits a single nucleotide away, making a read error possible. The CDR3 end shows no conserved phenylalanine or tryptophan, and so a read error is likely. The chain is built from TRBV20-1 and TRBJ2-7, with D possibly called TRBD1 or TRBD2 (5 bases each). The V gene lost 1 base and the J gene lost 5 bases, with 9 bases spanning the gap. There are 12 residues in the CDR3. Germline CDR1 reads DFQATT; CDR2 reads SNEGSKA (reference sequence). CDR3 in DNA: TGCAGTGCTAGAGTAGGGACGGACGAGCAGTACTCC. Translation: CSARVGTDEQYS.

CDR3 nucleotide sequence: TGTGCCAGCAGTTTGGTATTAATGGACAGAACCTACGAGCAGTACTTC. Amino acid sequence: CASSLVLMDRTYEQYF. The chain has TRBV28 and TRBJ2-7, with D possibly TRBD1 on 6 matching bases. Germline loops: CDR1 MDHEN, CDR2 SYDVKM. The CDR3 consists of 16 residues. V lost 3 bases to trimming and J lost 2 bases, with 17 bases between them.

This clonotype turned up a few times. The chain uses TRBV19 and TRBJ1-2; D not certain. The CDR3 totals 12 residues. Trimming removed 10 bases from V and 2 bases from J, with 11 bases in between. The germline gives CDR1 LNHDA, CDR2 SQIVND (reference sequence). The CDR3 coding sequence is TGTGCCACCTACTCACAGAACTATGGCTACACCTTC. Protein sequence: CATYSQNYGYTF.

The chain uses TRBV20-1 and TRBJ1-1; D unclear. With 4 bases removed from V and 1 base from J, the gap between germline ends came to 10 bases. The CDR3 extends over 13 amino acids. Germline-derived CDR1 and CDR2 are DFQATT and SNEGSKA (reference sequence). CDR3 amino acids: CSATTVGNTEAFF. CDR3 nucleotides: TGCAGTGCTACCACGGTCGGGAACACTGAAGCTTTCTTT.

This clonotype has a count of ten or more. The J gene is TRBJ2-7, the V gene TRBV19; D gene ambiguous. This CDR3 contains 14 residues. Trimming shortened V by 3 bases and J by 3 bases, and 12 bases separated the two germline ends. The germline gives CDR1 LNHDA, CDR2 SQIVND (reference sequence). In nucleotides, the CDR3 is TGTGCCAGTAGTATGGGTCCGGGTGGCTACGAGCAGTACTTC. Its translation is CASSMGPGGYEQYF.

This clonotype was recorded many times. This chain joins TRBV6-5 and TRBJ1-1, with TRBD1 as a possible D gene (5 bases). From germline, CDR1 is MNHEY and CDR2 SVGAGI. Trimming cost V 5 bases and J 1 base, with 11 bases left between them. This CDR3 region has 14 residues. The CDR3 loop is CASSPRGGNTEAFF. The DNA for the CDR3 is TGTGCCAGCAGTCCTCGGGGCGGGAACACTGAAGCTTTCTTT.

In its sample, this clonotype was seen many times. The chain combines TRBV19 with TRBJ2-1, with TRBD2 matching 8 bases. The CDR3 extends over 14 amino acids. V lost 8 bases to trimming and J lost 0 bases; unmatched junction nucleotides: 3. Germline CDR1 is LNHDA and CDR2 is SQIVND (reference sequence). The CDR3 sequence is CASESGSSYNEQFF. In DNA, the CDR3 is TGTGCCAGTGAAAGCGGGAGCTCCTACAATGAGCAGTTCTTC.

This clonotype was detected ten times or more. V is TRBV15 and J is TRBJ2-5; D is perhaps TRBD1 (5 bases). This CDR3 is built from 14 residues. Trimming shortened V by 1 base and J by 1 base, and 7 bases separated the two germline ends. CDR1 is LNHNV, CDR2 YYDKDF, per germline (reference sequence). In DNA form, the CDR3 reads TGTGCCACCAGCAGAGGAGACAGCCAAGAGACCCAGTACTTC. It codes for CATSRGDSQETQYF. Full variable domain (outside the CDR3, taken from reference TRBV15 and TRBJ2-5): DAMVIQNPRYQVTQFGKPVTLSCSQTLNHNVMYWYQQKSSQAPKLLFHYYDKDFNNEADTPDNFQSRRPNTSFCFLDIRSPGLGDTAMYLCATSRGDSQETQYFGPGTRLLVL.

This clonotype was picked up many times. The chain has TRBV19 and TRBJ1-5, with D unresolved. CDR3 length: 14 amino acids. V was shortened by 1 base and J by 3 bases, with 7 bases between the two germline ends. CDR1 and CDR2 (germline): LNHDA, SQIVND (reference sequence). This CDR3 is CASSIGHLNQPQHF. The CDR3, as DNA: TGTGCCAGTAGTATAGGACACCTCAATCAGCCCCAGCATTTT.

CDR3 bases: TGTGCCAGCAGCTTAGGACAGGCCAAAAACATTCAGTACTTC. As protein: CASSLGQAKNIQYF. This chain links TRBV7-2 with TRBJ2-4; possible D gene TRBD1, 5 bases. Germline lookup yields CDR1 SGHTA and CDR2 FQGNSA. Trimming cost V 1 base and J 1 base, with 5 bases left between them. The CDR3 is 14 residues long. The variable domain in full, with the rest retrieved from reference TRBV7-2 and TRBJ2-4, is GAGVSQSPSNKVTEKGKDVELRCDPISGHTALYWYRQSLGQGLEFLIYFQGNSAPDKSGLPSDRFSAERTGGSVSTLTIQRTQQEDSAVYLCASSLGQAKNIQYFGAGTRLSVL.

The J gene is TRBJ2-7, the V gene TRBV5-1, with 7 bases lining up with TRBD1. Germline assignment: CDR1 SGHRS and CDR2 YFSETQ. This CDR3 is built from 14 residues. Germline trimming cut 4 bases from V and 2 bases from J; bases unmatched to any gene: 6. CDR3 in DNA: TGCGCCAGCAGCATTGCGGACAGGACCTACGAGCAGTACTTC. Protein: CASSIADRTYEQYF.

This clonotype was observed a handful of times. CDR3 sequence reads: CASRKGGQETQYF. In nucleotides, the CDR3 is TGTGCCAGTAGGAAGGGGGGACAAGAGACCCAGTACTTC. This sequence joins TRBV19 and TRBJ2-5; D could derive from TRBD1 or TRBD2 (6 bases each). The CDR3 totals 13 residues. The V end was cut by 6 bases, the J end by 2 bases, with 10 bases between. The germline CDR1 and CDR2 sequences are LNHDA and SQIVND (reference sequence).

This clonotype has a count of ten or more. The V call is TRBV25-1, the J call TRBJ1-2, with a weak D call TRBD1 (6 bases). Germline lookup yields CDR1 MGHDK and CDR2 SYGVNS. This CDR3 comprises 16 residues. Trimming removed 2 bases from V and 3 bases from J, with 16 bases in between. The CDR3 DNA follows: TGTGCCAGCAGTGAAGTACTGGGGGGGCGCGACTATGGCTACACCTTC. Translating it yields CASSEVLGGRDYGYTF.

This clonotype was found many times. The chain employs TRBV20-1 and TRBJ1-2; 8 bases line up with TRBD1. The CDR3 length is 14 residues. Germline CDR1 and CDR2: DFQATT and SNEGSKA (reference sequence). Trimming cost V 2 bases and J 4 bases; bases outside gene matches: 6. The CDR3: CSARFQGAFYGYTF. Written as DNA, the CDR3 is TGCAGTGCTAGATTCCAGGGGGCCTTCTATGGCTACACCTTC.

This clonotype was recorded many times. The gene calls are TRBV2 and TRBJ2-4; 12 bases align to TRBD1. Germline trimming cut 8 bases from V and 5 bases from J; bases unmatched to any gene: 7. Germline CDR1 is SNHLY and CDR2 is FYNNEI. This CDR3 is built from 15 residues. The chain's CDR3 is CASYRDRGLENIQYF. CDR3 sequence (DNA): TGTGCCAGCTACCGGGACAGGGGGCTTGAAAACATTCAGTACTTC.

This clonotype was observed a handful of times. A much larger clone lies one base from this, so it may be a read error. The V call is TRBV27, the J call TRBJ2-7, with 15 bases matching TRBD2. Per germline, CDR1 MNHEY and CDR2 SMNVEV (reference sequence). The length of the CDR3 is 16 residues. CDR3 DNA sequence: TGTGCCAGCAGAGGACTAGCGGGAGGGGCGTCCTGCGAGCAGTACTTC. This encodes CASRGLAGGASCEQYF.

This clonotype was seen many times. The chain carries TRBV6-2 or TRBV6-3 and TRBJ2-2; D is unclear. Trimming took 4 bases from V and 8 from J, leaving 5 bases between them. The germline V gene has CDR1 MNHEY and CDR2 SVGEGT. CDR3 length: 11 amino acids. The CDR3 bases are TGTGCCAGCAGTTCGATGGGGGAGCTGTTTTTT. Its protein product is CASSSMGELFF.

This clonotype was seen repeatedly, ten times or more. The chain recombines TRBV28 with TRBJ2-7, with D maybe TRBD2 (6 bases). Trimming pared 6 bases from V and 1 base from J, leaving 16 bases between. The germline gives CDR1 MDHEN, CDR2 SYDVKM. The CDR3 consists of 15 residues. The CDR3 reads CASSPGGTTSYEQYF. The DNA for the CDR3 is TGTGCCAGCAGCCCCGGGGGAACCACTTCCTACGAGCAGTACTTC.

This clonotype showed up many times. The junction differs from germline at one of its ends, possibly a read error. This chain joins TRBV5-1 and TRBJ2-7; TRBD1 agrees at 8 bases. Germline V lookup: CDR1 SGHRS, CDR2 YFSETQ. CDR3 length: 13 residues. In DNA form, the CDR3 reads TGCGCCAGCGGCTTGGGGGACAGGAACGAGCAGTACTTC. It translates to CASGLGDRNEQYF. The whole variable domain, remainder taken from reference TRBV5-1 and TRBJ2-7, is KAGVTQTPRYLIKTRGQQVTLSCSPISGHRSVSWYQQTPGQGLQFLFEYFSETQRNKGNFPGRFSGRQFSNSRSEMNVSTLELGDSALYLCASGLGDRNEQYFGPGTRLTVT.

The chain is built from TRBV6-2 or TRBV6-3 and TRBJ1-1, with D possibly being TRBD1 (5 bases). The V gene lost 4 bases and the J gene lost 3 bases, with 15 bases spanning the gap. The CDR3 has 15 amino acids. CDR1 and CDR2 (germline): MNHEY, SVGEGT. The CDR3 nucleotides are TGTGCCAGCAGTTCCGGGACCTACTCTGACACTGAAGCTTTCTTT. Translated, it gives CASSSGTYSDTEAFF.

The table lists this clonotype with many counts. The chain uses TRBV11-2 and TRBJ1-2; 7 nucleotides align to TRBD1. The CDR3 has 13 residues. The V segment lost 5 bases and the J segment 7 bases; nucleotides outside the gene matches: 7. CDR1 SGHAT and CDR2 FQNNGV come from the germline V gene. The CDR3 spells CASSQDRVLGYTF. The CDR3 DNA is TGTGCCAGCAGCCAAGACAGGGTCCTTGGCTACACCTTC.

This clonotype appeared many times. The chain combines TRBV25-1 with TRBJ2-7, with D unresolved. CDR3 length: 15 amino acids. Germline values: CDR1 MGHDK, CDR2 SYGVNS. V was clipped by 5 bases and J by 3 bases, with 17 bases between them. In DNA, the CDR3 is TGTGCCAGCAGTATAGGAGTTCCGGGCCTCTACGAGCAGTACTTC. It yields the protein CASSIGVPGLYEQYF.